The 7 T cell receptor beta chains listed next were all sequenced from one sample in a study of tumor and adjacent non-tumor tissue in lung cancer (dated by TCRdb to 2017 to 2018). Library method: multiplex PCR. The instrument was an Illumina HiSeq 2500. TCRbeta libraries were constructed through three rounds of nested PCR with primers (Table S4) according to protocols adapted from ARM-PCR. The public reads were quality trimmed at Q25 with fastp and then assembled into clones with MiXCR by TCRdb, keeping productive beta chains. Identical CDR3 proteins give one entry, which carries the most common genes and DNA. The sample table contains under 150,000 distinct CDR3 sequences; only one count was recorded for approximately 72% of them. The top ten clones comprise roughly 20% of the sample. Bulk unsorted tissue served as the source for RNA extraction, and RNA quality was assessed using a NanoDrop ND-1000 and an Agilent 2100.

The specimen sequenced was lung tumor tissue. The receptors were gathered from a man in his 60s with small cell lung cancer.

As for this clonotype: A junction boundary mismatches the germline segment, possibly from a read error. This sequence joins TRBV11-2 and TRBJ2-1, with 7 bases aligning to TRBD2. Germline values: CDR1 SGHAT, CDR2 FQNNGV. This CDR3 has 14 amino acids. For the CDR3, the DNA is TGTGCCAGCGTCCTGAGCGGGACTGACAATCAGCAGTTCTTC. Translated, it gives CASVLSGTDNQQFF.

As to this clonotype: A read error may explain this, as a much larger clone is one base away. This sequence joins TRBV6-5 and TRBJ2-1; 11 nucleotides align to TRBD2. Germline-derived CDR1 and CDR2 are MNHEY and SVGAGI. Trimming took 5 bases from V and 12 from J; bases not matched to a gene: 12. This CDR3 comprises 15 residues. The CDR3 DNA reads TGTGCCAGCAGTGCACCGGAACTAGCGGGAGTTGGGCAGTTCTTC. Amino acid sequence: CASSAPELAGVGQFF.

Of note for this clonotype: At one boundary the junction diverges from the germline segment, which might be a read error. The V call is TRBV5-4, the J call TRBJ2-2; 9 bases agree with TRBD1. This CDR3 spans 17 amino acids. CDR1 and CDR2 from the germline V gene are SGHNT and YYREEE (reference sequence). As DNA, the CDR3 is TGTGCCAGCAGCTTGCAACTGGGACAGGGTAGCACCGGGAAGCTGTTTTTT. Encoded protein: CASSLQLGQGSTGKLFF.

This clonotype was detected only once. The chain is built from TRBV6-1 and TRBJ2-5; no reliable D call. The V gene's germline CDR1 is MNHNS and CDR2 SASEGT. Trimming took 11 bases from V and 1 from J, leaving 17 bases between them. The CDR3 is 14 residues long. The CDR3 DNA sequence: TGTGCCGTCTCTTTGTGGCGGCCCCAAGAGACCCAGTACTTC. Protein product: CAVSLWRPQETQYF.

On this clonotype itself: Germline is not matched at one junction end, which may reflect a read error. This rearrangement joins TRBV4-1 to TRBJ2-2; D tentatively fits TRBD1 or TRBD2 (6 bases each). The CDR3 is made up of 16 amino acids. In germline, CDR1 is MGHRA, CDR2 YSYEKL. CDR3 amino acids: CASSQGGLVEVGELFF. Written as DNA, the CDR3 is TGCGCCAGCAGTCAAGGGGGGCTAGTAGAGGTCGGGGAGCTGTTTTTT.

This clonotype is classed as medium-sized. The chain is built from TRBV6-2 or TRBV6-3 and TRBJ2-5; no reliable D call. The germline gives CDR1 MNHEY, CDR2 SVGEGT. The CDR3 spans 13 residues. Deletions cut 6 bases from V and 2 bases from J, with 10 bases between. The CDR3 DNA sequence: TGTGCCAGCAGGCCTAACGGTCAAGAGACCCAGTACTTC. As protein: CASRPNGQETQYF.

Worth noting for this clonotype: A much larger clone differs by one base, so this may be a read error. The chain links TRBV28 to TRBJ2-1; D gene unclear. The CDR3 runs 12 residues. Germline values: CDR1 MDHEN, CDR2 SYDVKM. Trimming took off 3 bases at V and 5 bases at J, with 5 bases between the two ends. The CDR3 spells CASSLEHNEQFF. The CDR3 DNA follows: TGTGCCAGCAGTTTGGAACACAATGAGCAGTTCTTC.